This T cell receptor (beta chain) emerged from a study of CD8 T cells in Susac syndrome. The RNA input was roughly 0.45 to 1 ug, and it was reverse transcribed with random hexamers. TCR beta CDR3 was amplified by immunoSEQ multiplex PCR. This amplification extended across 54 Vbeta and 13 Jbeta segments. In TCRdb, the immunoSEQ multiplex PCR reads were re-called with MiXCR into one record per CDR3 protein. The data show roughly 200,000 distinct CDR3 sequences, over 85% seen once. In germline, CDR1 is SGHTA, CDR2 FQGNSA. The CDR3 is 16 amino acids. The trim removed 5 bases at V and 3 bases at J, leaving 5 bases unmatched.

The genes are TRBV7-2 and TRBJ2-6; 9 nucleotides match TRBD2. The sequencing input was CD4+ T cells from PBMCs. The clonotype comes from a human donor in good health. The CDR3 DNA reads TGTGCCAGCAGCGTACGACTAGCGGTTGGGGCCAACGTCCTGACTTTC. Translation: CASSVRLAVGANVLTF.